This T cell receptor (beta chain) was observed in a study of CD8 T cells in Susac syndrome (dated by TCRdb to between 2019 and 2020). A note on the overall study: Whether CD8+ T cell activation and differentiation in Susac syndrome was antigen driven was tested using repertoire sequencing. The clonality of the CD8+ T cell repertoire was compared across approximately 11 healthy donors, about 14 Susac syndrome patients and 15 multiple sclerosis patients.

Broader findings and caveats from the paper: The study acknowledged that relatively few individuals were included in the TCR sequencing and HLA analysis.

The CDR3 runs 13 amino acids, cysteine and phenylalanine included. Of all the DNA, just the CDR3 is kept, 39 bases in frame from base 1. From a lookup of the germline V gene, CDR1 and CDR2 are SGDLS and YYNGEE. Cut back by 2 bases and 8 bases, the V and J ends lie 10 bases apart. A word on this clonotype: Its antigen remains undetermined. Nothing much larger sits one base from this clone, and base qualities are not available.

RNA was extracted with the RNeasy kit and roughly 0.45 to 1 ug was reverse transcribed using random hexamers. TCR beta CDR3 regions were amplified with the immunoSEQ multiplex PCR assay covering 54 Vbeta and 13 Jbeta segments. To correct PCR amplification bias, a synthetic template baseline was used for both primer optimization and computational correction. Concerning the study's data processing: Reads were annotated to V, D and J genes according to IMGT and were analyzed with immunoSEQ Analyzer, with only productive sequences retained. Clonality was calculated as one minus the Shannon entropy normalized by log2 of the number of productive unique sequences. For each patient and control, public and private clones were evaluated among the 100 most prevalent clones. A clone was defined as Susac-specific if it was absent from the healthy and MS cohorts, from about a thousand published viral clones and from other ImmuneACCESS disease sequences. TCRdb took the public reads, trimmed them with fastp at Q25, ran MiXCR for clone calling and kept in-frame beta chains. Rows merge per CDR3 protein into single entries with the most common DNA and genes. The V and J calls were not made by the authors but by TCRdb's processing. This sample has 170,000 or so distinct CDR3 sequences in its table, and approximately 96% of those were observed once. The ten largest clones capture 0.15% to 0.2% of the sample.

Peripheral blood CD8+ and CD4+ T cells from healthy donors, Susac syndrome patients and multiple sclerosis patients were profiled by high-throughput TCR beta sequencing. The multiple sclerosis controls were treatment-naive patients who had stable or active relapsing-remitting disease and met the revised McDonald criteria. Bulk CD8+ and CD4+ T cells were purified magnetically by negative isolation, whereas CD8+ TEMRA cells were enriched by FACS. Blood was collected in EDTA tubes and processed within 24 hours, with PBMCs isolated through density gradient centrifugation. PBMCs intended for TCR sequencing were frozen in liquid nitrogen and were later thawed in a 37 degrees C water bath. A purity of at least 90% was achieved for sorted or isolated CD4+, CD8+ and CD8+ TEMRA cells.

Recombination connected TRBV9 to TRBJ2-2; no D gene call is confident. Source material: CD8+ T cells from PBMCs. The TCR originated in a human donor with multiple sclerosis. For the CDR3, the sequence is CASSVGVRGELFF. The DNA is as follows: TGTGCCAGCAGCGTCGGTGTGAGAGGGGAGCTGTTTTTT. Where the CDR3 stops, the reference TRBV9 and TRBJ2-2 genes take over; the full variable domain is DSGVTQTPKHLITATGQRVTLRCSPRSGDLSVYWYQQSLDQGLQFLIQYYNGEERAKGNILERFSAQQFPDLHSELNLSSLELGDSALYFCASSVGVRGELFFGEGSRLTVL.